Below, 29 T cell receptor beta chains from the same sample are listed, as sequenced in a study of T cell responses to AZD1222 COVID-19 vaccine. This table comes from immunoSEQ multiplex PCR, and its TCRdb copy is limited to in-frame clones, with some not included. The sample shows 150,000 or so clones, roughly 90% of them seen only once. The sample consisted of peripheral blood, taken on day 0 of AZD1222 vaccination. The origin of the receptors is an adult in good health.

This rearrangement joins TRBV27 to TRBJ2-7, with D unclear. There are 15 residues in the CDR3. Trimming pared 7 bases from V and 6 bases from J, leaving 22 bases between. Germline assignment: CDR1 MNHEY and CDR2 SMNVEV (reference sequence). CDR3 protein: CASKPPAGQQGEQYF. DNA for the CDR3: TGTGCCAGCAAACCCCCGGCAGGCCAACAAGGCGAGCAGTACTTC.

J is TRBJ1-5 and V is TRBV15; 9 positions match TRBD1. This CDR3 has 20 residues. Germline V gives CDR1 LNHNV, CDR2 YYDKDF (reference sequence). The ends lost 4 bases at V and 2 bases at J; junction bases unmatched: 18. Here the CDR3 reads CATSTKGGTGQITGNQPQHF. CDR3 coding DNA: TGTGCCACCAGCACGAAGGGGGGGACAGGGCAGATCACCGGCAATCAGCCCCAGCATTTT. Based on the CDR3 plus reference TRBV15 and TRBJ1-5, the full variable domain is DAMVIQNPRYQVTQFGKPVTLSCSQTLNHNVMYWYQQKSSQAPKLLFHYYDKDFNNEADTPDNFQSRRPNTSFCFLDIRSPGLGDTAMYLCATSTKGGTGQITGNQPQHFGDGTRLSIL.

This chain uses TRBV13 with TRBJ1-2; D call uncertain. The CDR3 is 14 amino acids. V was pared by 5 bases and J by 0 bases, with 10 bases between. Germline loops: CDR1 PRHDT, CDR2 FYEKMQ (reference sequence). In DNA form, the CDR3 reads TGTGCCAGCAGCCTCGGGGTTACTAACTATGGCTACACCTTC. It is translated as CASSLGVTNYGYTF.

The chain carries TRBV4-3 and TRBJ2-7, with 7 bases lining up with TRBD2. Germline-derived CDR1 and CDR2 are LGHNA and YSLEER. The CDR3 contains 13 residues. V dropped 0 bases and J dropped 11; count of bases not matched to a gene: 7. The CDR3 is CASSQDSGGREYF. The CDR3 bases are TGCGCCAGCAGCCAAGATTCGGGCGGGAGAGAGTACTTC.

Here the CDR3 DNA reads TGTGCCAGCAGCCCCCGGCCAGGGTCTGAAAAACTGTTTTTT. Amino acids: CASSPRPGSEKLFF. This rearrangement joins TRBV9 to TRBJ1-4, with D possibly TRBD1 on 5 matching bases. Trimming cost V 4 bases and J 7 bases, with 14 bases left between them. Germline-derived CDR1 and CDR2 are SGDLS and YYNGEE. The CDR3 is made up of 14 amino acids.

This chain uses TRBV6-2 or TRBV6-3 with TRBJ2-7; 10 bases align to TRBD1. The J segment lost 1 base and the V segment lost 5 bases, leaving 8 bases of the junction unmatched. Per the germline V gene, CDR1 is MNHEY and CDR2 is SVGEGT. There are 16 residues in the CDR3. The CDR3: CASSRLPGQGSYEQYF. CDR3 in DNA: TGTGCCAGCAGTCGTTTACCGGGACAGGGGTCCTACGAGCAGTACTTC.

The J gene is TRBJ1-6, the V gene TRBV3-1 (or the pseudogene TRBV3-2); 8 bases are a match to TRBD1. This CDR3 is built from 16 residues. V gave up 10 bases and J gave up 7 bases; unmatched junction bases: 15. The germline V gene encodes CDR1 LGHDT and CDR2 YNNKEL (reference sequence). CDR3 residues: CATQPQDGQGNSPLHF. CDR3 coding DNA: TGTGCCACGCAGCCCCAGGATGGACAGGGAAATTCACCCCTCCACTTT.

The rearrangement uses TRBV5-6 and TRBJ1-2; TRBD1 agrees at 8 bases. V shed 0 bases, J shed 1 base, and the junction held 5 bases outside the gene matches. This CDR3 comprises 16 residues. In germline, CDR1 is SGHDT, CDR2 YYEEEE. CDR3 nucleotide sequence: TGTGCCAGCAGCTTGGGAGCCGACAGGGGTAACTATGGCTACACCTTC. Amino acids: CASSLGADRGNYGYTF.

The chain is built from TRBV7-2 and TRBJ1-5; D is perhaps TRBD1 (6 bases). The germline V gene encodes CDR1 SGHTA and CDR2 FQGNSA. Trimming left V 4 bases short and J 6 bases short, with 13 bases between. This CDR3 comprises 14 residues. The DNA for the CDR3 is TGTGCCAGCAGCTCCTGGACAGCGGGTCAGCCCCAGCATTTT. Protein: CASSSWTAGQPQHF.

CDR3 bases: TGCGCCAGCAGGTGGACAGGGGATGGAACTGAAGCTTTCTTT. It yields the protein CASRWTGDGTEAFF. The chain uses TRBV5-1 and TRBJ1-1, with TRBD1 matching over 9 bases. CDR1 is SGHRS and CDR2 is YFSETQ in the germline V gene. This CDR3 is built from 14 residues. The J segment lost 5 bases and the V segment lost 5 bases, leaving 7 bases of the junction unmatched.

This clone was detected once. The rearrangement uses TRBV5-1 and TRBJ2-4; 9 bases fit TRBD2. The length of the CDR3 is 17 residues. The V segment lost 3 bases and the J segment 5 bases; nucleotides outside the gene matches: 12. Germline loops: CDR1 SGHRS, CDR2 YFSETQ. The CDR3 is CASSSELAGVEENIQYF. The CDR3 nucleotides are TGCGCCAGCAGCTCCGAGTTAGCGGGAGTTGAGGAAAACATTCAGTACTTC. The full variable domain, rest sourced from reference TRBV5-1 and TRBJ2-4, is KAGVTQTPRYLIKTRGQQVTLSCSPISGHRSVSWYQQTPGQGLQFLFEYFSETQRNKGNFPGRFSGRQFSNSRSEMNVSTLELGDSALYLCASSSELAGVEENIQYFGAGTRLSVL.

The genes are TRBV7-8 and TRBJ2-5; 7 positions match TRBD2. The CDR3 loop spans 14 amino acids. From germline, CDR1 is SGHVS and CDR2 FQNEAQ. The ends lost 5 bases at V and 0 bases at J; junction bases unmatched: 3. CDR3 DNA sequence: TGTGCCAGCAGCCGAGGACTAGACCAAGAGACCCAGTACTTC. This translates into CASSRGLDQETQYF. Drawing the rest from reference TRBV7-8 and TRBJ2-5, the complete variable domain is GAGVSQSPRYKVAKRGQDVALRCDPISGHVSLFWYQQALGQGPEFLTYFQNEAQLDKSGLPSDRFFAERPEGSVSTLKIQRTQQEDSAVYLCASSRGLDQETQYFGPGTRLLVL.

This sequence joins TRBV5-1 and TRBJ2-1, with D possibly being TRBD1 (6 bases). The CDR3 is 13 residues long. Trimming pared 0 bases from V and 8 bases from J, leaving 9 bases between. Germline V lookup: CDR1 SGHRS, CDR2 YFSETQ. In nucleotides, the CDR3 is TGCGCCAGCAGCTTGGAGGGGGTCGATGAGCAGTTCTTC. Translation gives CASSLEGVDEQFF. The full variable domain, in which reference TRBV5-1 and TRBJ2-1 provide the parts outside the CDR3, is KAGVTQTPRYLIKTRGQQVTLSCSPISGHRSVSWYQQTPGQGLQFLFEYFSETQRNKGNFPGRFSGRQFSNSRSEMNVSTLELGDSALYLCASSLEGVDEQFFGPGTRLTVL.

The genes are TRBV9 and TRBJ2-1; TRBD2 aligns across 9 bases. CDR3 length: 15 amino acids. After removal of 1 base from V and 8 bases from J, the junction contained 7 bases not matched to a gene. Germline loops: CDR1 SGDLS, CDR2 YYNGEE. CDR3 in amino acids: CASSVFGSGSDEQFF. CDR3 DNA sequence: TGTGCCAGCAGCGTATTTGGTAGCGGGAGCGATGAGCAGTTCTTC.

The chain joins TRBV5-1 to TRBJ1-2; 8 nucleotides line up with TRBD1. The CDR3 spans 16 residues. Germline V gene data show CDR1 as SGHRS and CDR2 as YFSETQ. The ends lost 4 bases at V and 8 bases at J; junction bases unmatched: 16. DNA for the CDR3: TGCGCCAGCAGCACCGACCAAACAGGGGGAGGAAGAGGCTACACCTTC. Translation: CASSTDQTGGGRGYTF.

J is TRBJ2-1 and V is TRBV28; 8 bases are a match to TRBD1. With 2 bases clipped from V and 5 bases from J, the junction kept 8 bases outside the gene matches. Per the germline V gene, CDR1 is MDHEN and CDR2 is SYDVKM. The CDR3 is made up of 16 amino acids. The CDR3 reads CASSLRTGWEDNEQFF. The CDR3 DNA reads as TGTGCCAGCAGTTTACGGACAGGGTGGGAGGACAATGAGCAGTTCTTC.

The chain couples TRBV19 to TRBJ1-2; tentative D call: TRBD1 (6 bases). Germline CDR1 LNHDA, CDR2 SQIVND (reference sequence). Trimming left V 10 bases short and J 4 bases short, with 10 bases between. CDR3 length: 11 amino acids. The CDR3: CATQGGYGYTF. Here the CDR3 DNA reads TGTGCCACCCAAGGGGGCTATGGCTACACCTTC.

The chain uses TRBV6-2 or TRBV6-3 and TRBJ2-7; TRBD1 is a possible D gene (5 bases). Per the germline V gene, CDR1 is MNHEY and CDR2 is SVGEGT. Trimming took 2 bases from V and 4 from J, leaving 12 bases between them. CDR3 length: 14 residues. CDR3 residues: CASSYEQGWYEQYF. Here the CDR3 DNA reads TGTGCCAGCAGTTACGAGCAGGGTTGGTACGAGCAGTACTTC.

V gene TRBV11-1 combines with J gene TRBJ1-4; D gene ambiguous. The CDR3 contains 15 residues. The germline V and J ends were trimmed by 0 bases and 5 bases, with 10 bases remaining between them. Per germline, CDR1 SGHAT and CDR2 FQDESV (reference sequence). In DNA, the CDR3 is TGTGCCAGCAGCTTAGCCCGGCGGAACAATGAAAAACTGTTTTTT. Protein product: CASSLARRNNEKLFF.

Remarks on this clone: The junction does not match germline at one end; this may be a read error. The V gene is TRBV7-9, the J gene TRBJ2-7; D is ambiguous. The germline V gene encodes CDR1 SEHNR and CDR2 FQNEAQ (reference sequence). The CDR3 contains 8 residues. CDR3 coding DNA: TGTGCCAGCAGCGACCTTAACTTC. Residues: CASSDLNF.

The CDR3 DNA reads as TGTGCCAGCAGCTTACCTGGGGCCAACGTCCTGACTTTC. It specifies CASSLPGANVLTF. The rearrangement links TRBV5-5 to TRBJ2-6; D unresolved. Trimming removed 2 bases from V and 2 bases from J, with 2 bases in between. Germline CDR1 SGHKS, CDR2 YYEKEE (reference sequence). This CDR3 is 13 amino acids long. Supplemented by reference TRBV5-5 and TRBJ2-6, the full variable domain reads DAGVTQSPTHLIKTRGQQVTLRCSPISGHKSVSWYQQVLGQGPQFIFQYYEKEERGRGNFPDRFSARQFPNYSSELNVNALLLGDSALYLCASSLPGANVLTFGAGSRLTVL.

The chain links TRBV28 to TRBJ1-5; TRBD1 is a possible D gene (6 bases). Trimming left V 4 bases short and J 5 bases short, with 18 bases between. The CDR3 has 16 amino acids. CDR1 is MDHEN and CDR2 is SYDVKM in the germline V gene. CDR3 loop: CASSWVPGVRDQPQHF. The CDR3 DNA reads as TGTGCCAGCAGTTGGGTCCCAGGGGTGCGGGATCAGCCCCAGCATTTT.

The V and J genes are TRBV5-5 and TRBJ2-1; a weak D match, TRBD1 (6 bases). CDR1 and CDR2 (germline): SGHKS, YYEKEE (reference sequence). V lost 4 bases and J lost 7, with 18 bases in between. The CDR3 sequence is 15 residues long. Here the CDR3 reads CASSLGPGHRNEQFF. CDR3 nucleotides: TGTGCCAGCAGCCTAGGTCCGGGACATAGGAATGAGCAGTTCTTC.

The chain combines TRBV6-5 with TRBJ2-5; D uncertain. There are 13 residues in the CDR3. Deletions cut 0 bases from V and 4 bases from J, with 6 bases between. Germline V gene lookup returns CDR1 MNHEY and CDR2 SVGAGI. CDR3 sequence reads: CASSYSGPETQYF. DNA of the CDR3: TGTGCCAGCAGTTACTCAGGACCAGAGACCCAGTACTTC.

The CDR3 nucleotides read TGTGCCAGCAGCCCGTGGGGGGGGAGCGGCTACACCTTC. This gives the protein CASSPWGGSGYTF. The gene calls are TRBV3-1 (or the pseudogene TRBV3-2) and TRBJ1-2; D is perhaps TRBD1 (5 bases). Per germline, CDR1 LGHDT and CDR2 YNNKEL (reference sequence). V was clipped by 4 bases and J by 8 bases, with 14 bases between them. CDR3 length equals 13 residues.

The chain joins TRBV19 to TRBJ1-1; D is uncertain. The CDR3 spans 13 residues. Germline CDR1 is LNHDA and CDR2 is SQIVND (reference sequence). V lost 8 bases and J lost 0, with 10 bases in between. The DNA of the CDR3 is TGTGCCAGTTCGATGGGCATGAACACTGAAGCTTTCTTT. Translating gives CASSMGMNTEAFF.

The CDR3: CASSRQGNNNEQFF. The CDR3 DNA reads TGTGCCAGTAGTAGACAGGGGAATAACAATGAGCAGTTCTTC. The V and J genes are TRBV19 and TRBJ2-1, with 8 bases aligning to TRBD1. This CDR3 is 14 amino acids long. Germline V gives CDR1 LNHDA, CDR2 SQIVND (reference sequence). V was pared by 4 bases and J by 5 bases, with 4 bases of the junction left unmatched.

The rearrangement links TRBV3-1 (or the pseudogene TRBV3-2) to TRBJ2-6; 12 nucleotides agree with TRBD1. The CDR3 length is 17 residues. The V and J ends lost 4 bases and 2 bases, in that order; junction bases with no gene match: 3. In germline, CDR1 is LGHDT, CDR2 YNNKEL (reference sequence). The CDR3 loop is CASSPGQGAPGANVLTF. For the CDR3, the DNA is TGTGCCAGCAGCCCGGGACAGGGGGCGCCTGGGGCCAACGTCCTGACTTTC.

The rearrangement links TRBV7-9 to TRBJ2-1; 7 nucleotides match TRBD2. Looked up from germline, CDR1 is SEHNR and CDR2 is FQNEAQ (reference sequence). J lost 2 bases, V lost 2 bases, and 3 bases had no gene match. The CDR3 runs to 15 residues. The CDR3 DNA is TGTGCCAGCAGCTTATCCCTAGCGGCCTACAATGAGCAGTTCTTC. This codes for CASSLSLAAYNEQFF.